The rows below give T cell receptor beta chains drawn from one sample of a study of regulatory and conventional T cells in breast cancer. TCRdb ran MiXCR on the PCR reads and lists one entry per CDR3 protein. The table lists 10,000 or so distinct CDR3 sequences, roughly a third of them singletons. Sequenced: conventional T cells from blood. The receptor source for this set is a male donor in good health. CDR3s include the opening cysteine and the closing phenylalanine or tryptophan. D genes are given only for firm matches. Rows give clone size only sometimes, using once, few, many, or a class for an expanded clone.

TRBV3-1	TRBJ2-5	TRBD2	medium-sized	TGTGCCAGCAGCCAAGATACTAGCGTAAGAGCCCAGTACTTC	CASSQDTSVRAQYF
TRBV7-2	TRBJ1-2	TRBD1	NA	TGTGCCAGCAGCTATCTATCGGGACAGCGCCGGTATGGCTACACCTTC	CASSYLSGQRRYGYTF
TRBV5-1	TRBJ1-5	TRBD1	few	TGCGCCAGCAGCCAGGGGGAGGCCAATCAGCCCCAGCATTTT	CASSQGEANQPQHF
TRBV2	TRBJ1-6	NA	NA	TGTGCCAGCAGGGACACGGCCTCCTATAATTCACCCCTCCACTTT	CASRDTASYNSPLHF
TRBV30	TRBJ2-6	NA	NA	TGTGCCTGGAGTGTACGGAGGGTTGGGGCTCCTGGGGCCAACGTCCTGACTTTC	CAWSVRRVGAPGANVLTF
TRBV7-9	TRBJ2-1	TRBD2	NA	TGTGCCAGCAGCCCTAGCGGGGGGGCCAACAATGAGCAGTTCTTC	CASSPSGGANNEQFF
TRBV28	TRBJ2-1	NA	NA	TGTGCCAGCAGCTCTCAACGGGGGCAGAAAGATGAGCAGTTCTTC	CASSSQRGQKDEQFF
TRBV6-5	TRBJ1-1	TRBD1	few	TGTGCCAGCAGTCGGTTGACAGGGTTCGCTGAAGCTTTCTTT	CASSRLTGFAEAFF
TRBV4-3	TRBJ2-7	NA	medium-sized	TGCGCCAGCAGCCTAGGTCCAGGATCTAACTACGAGCAGTACTTC	CASSLGPGSNYEQYF
TRBV7-2	TRBJ2-1	NA	NA	TGTGCCAGCAGCTTGGAGTCCCTCTACAATGAGCAGTTCTTC	CASSLESLYNEQFF
TRBV5-1	TRBJ2-3	NA	NA	TGCGCCAGCAGTACCATACAGAGAAGCACAGATACGCAGTATTTT	CASSTIQRSTDTQYF
TRBV3-1	TRBJ1-1	NA	few	TGTGCCAGCAGCCAGGACCTGAACACTGAAGCTTTCTTT	CASSQDLNTEAFF
TRBV30	TRBJ2-5	NA	medium-sized	TGTGCCTGGACTAGGAGGGAAGGAAGAGAGACCCAGTACTTC	CAWTRREGRETQYF
TRBV20-1	TRBJ2-5	NA	medium-sized	TGCAGTGCTAGAGACCACGGGGGACAAGAGACCCAGTACTTC	CSARDHGGQETQYF
TRBV28	TRBJ1-5	TRBD1	medium-sized	TGTGCCAGCCGGACAGGGGGCCAGCCCCAGCATTTT	CASRTGGQPQHF
TRBV5-1	TRBJ1-2	TRBD1	medium-sized	TGCGCCAGCAGCGCCGGCGACAGGGCATATGGCTACACCTTC	CASSAGDRAYGYTF
TRBV18	TRBJ2-3	NA	NA	TGTGCCAGCTCGCCAGCCGGGCCTCCCACAGATACGCAGTATTTT	CASSPAGPPTDTQYF
TRBV4-1	TRBJ1-4	NA	NA	TGCGCCAGCAGCTATACTGGACAGACCCCCGGAAAACTGTTTTTT	CASSYTGQTPGKLFF
TRBV5-1	TRBJ2-2	NA	NA	TGCGCCAGCAGCTCTGGAAGGCTCGGGGAGCTGTTTTTT	CASSSGRLGELFF
TRBV12-3/TRBV12-4	TRBJ1-3	NA	NA	TGTGCCAGCAGTCCGGGACACCTCTATGGAAACACCATATATTTT	CASSPGHLYGNTIYF